This TCR beta chain was sequenced for a study of cytomegalovirus exposure and HLA in healthy donors listed by TCRdb under 2017. General notes on the study: An earlier analysis of 587 of the donors reported 276 Gb of sequence data and 117 million unique TCR beta sequences obtained from around 190 million T cells. Roughly 300 gigabases of sequencing data and around 87 million unique TCR sequences were included in an early release covering about 600 HLA-typed donors. The genetic ancestry cluster associated with self-reported Caucasian donors included 65% to 90% of the 398 genotyped donors. The study aimed to test whether signatures of past pathogen exposure could be identified by cataloging public T cell receptors. The study profiled the T cell repertoires of 500 to 800 subjects by immunosequencing and related them to cytomegalovirus serostatus. In addition to the first cohort of around 670 subjects, a separate validation cohort of 120 different subjects was used. High-throughput TCR immunosequencing, statistical association of individual TCRs with disease status, and machine learning were combined to predict cytomegalovirus infection status. A later analysis re-examined previously published TCR beta repertoires from more than 600 donors and added high-resolution HLA genotyping to investigate patterns of TCR occurrence. In the later analysis, no new phenotypic data were used to find candidate immune exposures; instead, reliance was placed on TCR beta sequences and their occurrence across donors. In an earlier analysis of roughly 580 of the donors, high-throughput TCR beta sequencing was used to judge whether each TCR beta V gene segment behaved as functional or pseudogenic. Donor age, sex, ethnicity and CMV serostatus were collected together with the repertoire data. A later genetic analysis used genome-wide SNP genotypes for about 65% of the 666 donors, treating that subset as a discovery cohort. Every discovery cohort repertoire had been produced on one sequencing platform. HLA typing covered class I and class II loci at four-digit resolution. The number of typed donors differed by locus: about 629-630 for A, B, C, DRB1 and DQB1; approximately 520 for DQA1; around 580 for DPA1; and roughly 490 for DPB1. Because of strong linkage in the cohort, roughly five DR-DQ haplotypes were treated as single units for association and clustering. On average, around 200,000 unique TCR beta nucleotide sequences were sequenced per donor among more than 350 genotyped donors of the cohort, with around 19% of those sequences being non-productive.

Library preparation employed the immunoSEQ multiplex PCR assay. For the multiplex PCR, a mixture combining 60 forward primers for TCR Vbeta segments and 13 reverse primers for TCR Jbeta segments was used. Amplification of the CDR3 region of rearranged TCR beta genes was performed with a multiplex PCR assay on genomic DNA. Amplified TCR beta libraries were sequenced as 87-base-pair reads on the Illumina HiSeq System. As for how the authors treated the data: Across the roughly 670 repertoires, a later analysis counted 78 million or so unique TCR beta chains, roughly 11 million of which were shared by at least two donors. To remove PCR and sequencing errors, raw reads were error-corrected and collapsed into unique sequences using a nearest-neighbor algorithm that merged closely related sequences. CDR3 sequences were aligned to IMGT reference sequences to assign V, D and J gene segments. For a sequence to be retained, a match of at least six nucleotides was required to both a V gene segment and a J gene segment. Rearrangements were classified as productive when the CDR3 lacked stop codons and remained in frame with V and J, and all other rearrangements were classified as non-productive. CDR3 was defined by IMGT convention, running from the second conserved V-encoded cysteine to the conserved J-encoded phenylalanine. The earlier analysis of 550 to 650 of the donors excluded any sequence lacking an unambiguous match to a single V gene segment. An earlier analysis of 500 to 700 of the donors classified V segments as functional when productive rearrangements were above 56.7% and as segregating when the standard deviation between donors was above 5%. A statistical classification framework was built for diagnosing cytomegalovirus status from the catalog of TCR beta chain sequences. V and J gene assignment, in a later analysis, came from comparing TCR nucleotide sequences with IMGT/GENE-DB human TR gene sequences. In a later analysis, CDR3 sequences and most-parsimonious VDJ recombination scenarios were assigned using the TCRdist pipeline. In a later analysis, each TCR beta chain was defined by its CDR3 amino acid sequence together with its V-gene family, and reads lacking a unique V-gene family were excluded. As a way to deal with suspected cross-contamination and a sequencing artifact, a later analysis dropped 450 to 700 nucleotide sequences that were highly shared and had low generation probability. For each public chain, a later analysis derived a clonal expansion index from normalized ranks of inferred template counts within each repertoire. A later analysis computed generation probabilities with a VDJ recombination model fitted to out-of-frame rearrangements, and checked the results against IGoR. A later analysis scored TCR-TCR, TCR-HLA and TCR-CMV co-occurrence with hypergeometric tests, applying a repertoire-size bias correction to TCR pairs. In a later analysis, false discovery rates were estimated by permuting HLA or CMV assignments 20 times. In a later analysis, co-occurring TCRs were grouped using DBSCAN, with TCRdist sequence similarity added in when clustering inside HLA-allele-positive subsets. Co-occurrence clustering excluded repertoires with fewer than 30,000 or more than 120,000 public chains, plus five with anomalous nucleotide sharing. Held by TCRdb, this immuneACCESS table contains in-frame sequences only and omits some clones. Under half of the omission traces to an unresolved V gene where checked; the cause of the rest is unknown. The DNA gave D and trimming, while V, J and clone size come from that table. Recorded for this sample are more than 150,000 clones; 79% of them occurred a single time. 1.5% of the sample is taken by the ten largest.

The CDR3 runs 13 residues from the cysteine to the phenylalanine. The DNA shown is the 39-base CDR3, in frame from base 1. Trimming at the junction amounts to 8 bases on V and 5 bases on J, and the germline ends lie 16 bases apart. From a lookup of the germline V gene (reference sequence), CDR1 and CDR2 are MNHNY and SVGAGI. The full study reports these points: A later genetic analysis associated a missense DCLRE1C variant with V-gene and J-gene trimming of TCR beta chains, and an independent cohort replicated the association. A total of 164 TCR beta chains were listed by the study as associated with cytomegalovirus. Compared with equally common non-associated chains, HLA-associated TCR beta chains in a later analysis were more clonally expanded and had lower generation probabilities. According to a later analysis, most CMV-associated TCR beta chains appeared to be HLA-restricted, and the HLA associations seemed to be driven largely by CMV exposure. In a later analysis, the rate of TCR association differed among HLA loci, with DRB1 alleles having the most associated TCRs and HLA-C alleles having the fewest. A few of the identified cytomegalovirus-associated TCR beta chains were confirmed in vitro to be specific for cytomegalovirus antigens. A further reported finding was that TCR beta sequences accurately predicted the HLA-A and HLA-B alleles for most subjects in the first cohort. Because counts were too low, some 16 rarely observed V segments, including chromosome 9 orphons, were excluded from the earlier analysis of several hundred of the donors. Because the 87-base-pair reads could not distinguish some IMGT-functional V segments, including TRBV6-2 and TRBV6-3, those segments were excluded. Presence/absence analyses assumed roughly uniform sequencing depth across donors, an assumption that may not hold. The authors suggested that the approach could potentially be generalized to other disease states and immunological phenotypes. For the cohort, immune exposure information was limited to CMV serostatus. Linkage disequilibrium might explain the correlated functional status among segregating V segments, but an unknown experimental factor could not be ruled out. A cluster of highly shared sequence variants was judged likely to represent a technical artifact of the sequencing pipeline. While some public TCRs were present in many individuals, most TCR sequences turned up only very rarely across donors. The cohort was sequenced for TCR beta chains only, and without alpha or paired-chain data the features that could be detected were limited. A later analysis reported that several top co-occurrence clusters appeared linked to parvovirus B19, influenza, CMV and Epstein-Barr virus. Strong co-occurrence of HLA alleles, especially DR and DQ, made assigning TCR associations to individual alleles difficult. In an earlier analysis of 587 of the donors, most TCR beta V segments were observed in productive rearrangements about 87% or about 30% of the time, broadly matching IMGT annotations. Compared with the roughly 670-donor mean, donors in an Asian-associated ancestry cluster had fewer N-insertions in productive TCRs, according to a later genetic analysis. In both the original and validation cohorts, the classifier was reported to diagnose cytomegalovirus status with high specificity and sensitivity. HLA typing was unavailable for some donors at each locus, so association tests used only the typed subset. Specific HLA alleles were associated with roughly 17,000 TCR beta sequences at a false discovery rate of 0.05 in a later analysis.

This clone was recorded a few times. This clone's antigen is unknown. The sample holds no much larger clone one base away, and base qualities are not on file. The cohort was made up of roughly 670 healthy bone marrow donors. At the time of sampling, all cohort members were nominally healthy, though unrecorded immune exposures were likely present. The donor was CMV seropositive and was included in the group of about 290 seropositive cohort members. A peripheral blood sample was collected from each donor, and TCR beta sequencing was performed on peripheral blood mononuclear cells. The Qiagen DNeasy Blood Extraction Kit was used to extract genomic DNA from the blood cell samples.

This TCR came from a girl aged 10 to 17 in good health and CMV-seropositive. This chain is built from TRBV6-6 and TRBJ2-7, and the D gene may be TRBD1, 6 bases matching. The sequencing sample was made of PBMCs. The bases read TGTGCCAGCCACCAGACCCGGGACAACGAGCAGTACTTC. This yields the protein CASHQTRDNEQYF.